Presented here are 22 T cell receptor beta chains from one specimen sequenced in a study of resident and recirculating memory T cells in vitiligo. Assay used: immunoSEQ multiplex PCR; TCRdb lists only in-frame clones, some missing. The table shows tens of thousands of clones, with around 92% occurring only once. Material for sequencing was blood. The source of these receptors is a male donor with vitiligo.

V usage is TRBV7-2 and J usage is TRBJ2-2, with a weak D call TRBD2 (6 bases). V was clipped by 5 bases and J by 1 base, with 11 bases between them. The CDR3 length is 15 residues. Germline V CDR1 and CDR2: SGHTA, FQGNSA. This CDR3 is CASSQRAGNTGELFF. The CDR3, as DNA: TGTGCCAGCAGCCAGCGGGCCGGGAACACCGGGGAGCTGTTTTTT.

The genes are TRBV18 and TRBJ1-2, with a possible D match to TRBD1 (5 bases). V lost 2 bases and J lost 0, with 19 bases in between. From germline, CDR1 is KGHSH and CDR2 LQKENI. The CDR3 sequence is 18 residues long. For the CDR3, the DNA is TGTGCCAGCTCACCAAGACACCGTCCGGACATCTCTAACTATGGCTACACCTTC. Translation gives CASSPRHRPDISNYGYTF.

CDR3 sequence (DNA): TGTGCCAGCAGCAGTGACACGGCAACTAATGAAAAACTGTTTTTT. It encodes CASSSDTATNEKLFF. The gene calls are TRBV11-1 and TRBJ1-4; D ambiguous. The CDR3 is 15 residues long. Trimming left V 5 bases short and J 0 bases short, with 10 bases between. Germline CDR1 SGHAT, CDR2 FQDESV (reference sequence).

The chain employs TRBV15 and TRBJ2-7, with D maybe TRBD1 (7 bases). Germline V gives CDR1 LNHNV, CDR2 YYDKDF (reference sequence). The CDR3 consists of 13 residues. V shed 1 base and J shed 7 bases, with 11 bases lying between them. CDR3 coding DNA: TGTGCCACCAGCAGAGTGGCAGGGGGGGAGCAGTACTTC. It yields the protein CATSRVAGGEQYF.

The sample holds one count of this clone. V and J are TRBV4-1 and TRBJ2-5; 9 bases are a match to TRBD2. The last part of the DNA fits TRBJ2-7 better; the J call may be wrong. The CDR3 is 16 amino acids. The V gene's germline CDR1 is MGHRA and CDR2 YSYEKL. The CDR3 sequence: CASSRGLAGPSYEQYF. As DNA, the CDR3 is TGCGCCAGCAGCCGCGGTCTAGCGGGGCCCTCCTACGAGCAGTACTTC.

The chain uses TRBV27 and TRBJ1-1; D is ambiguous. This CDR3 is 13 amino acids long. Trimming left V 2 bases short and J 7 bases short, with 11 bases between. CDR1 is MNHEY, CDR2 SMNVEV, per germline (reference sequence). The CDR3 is CASSLNRGGEAFF. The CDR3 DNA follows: TGTGCCAGCAGTTTAAATCGGGGTGGTGAAGCTTTCTTT.

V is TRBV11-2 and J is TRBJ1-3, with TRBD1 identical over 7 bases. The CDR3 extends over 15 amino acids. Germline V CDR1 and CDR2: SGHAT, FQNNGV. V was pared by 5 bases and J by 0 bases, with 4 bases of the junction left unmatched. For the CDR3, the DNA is TGTGCCAGCAGCCGGACAGGCGCCTCTGGAAACACCATATATTTT. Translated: CASSRTGASGNTIYF.

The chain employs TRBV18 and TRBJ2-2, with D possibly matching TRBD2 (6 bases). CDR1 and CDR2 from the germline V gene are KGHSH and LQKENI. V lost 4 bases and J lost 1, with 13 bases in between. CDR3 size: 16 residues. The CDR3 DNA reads TGTGCCAGCTCACTTATGGCTAGCGTGAACACCGGGGAGCTGTTTTTT. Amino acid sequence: CASSLMASVNTGELFF.

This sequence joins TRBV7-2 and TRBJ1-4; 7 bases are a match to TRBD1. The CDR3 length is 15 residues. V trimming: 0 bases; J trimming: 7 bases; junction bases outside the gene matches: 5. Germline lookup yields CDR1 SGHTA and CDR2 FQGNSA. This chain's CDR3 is CASSLAFRGVEKLFF. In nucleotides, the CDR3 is TGTGCCAGCAGCTTAGCTTTCAGGGGGGTTGAAAAACTGTTTTTT.

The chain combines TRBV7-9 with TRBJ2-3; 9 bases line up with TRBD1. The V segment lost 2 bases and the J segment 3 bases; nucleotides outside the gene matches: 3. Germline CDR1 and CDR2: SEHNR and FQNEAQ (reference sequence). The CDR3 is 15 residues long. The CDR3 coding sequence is TGTGCCAGCAGCTTAAGACAGGGGGTTACAGATACGCAGTATTTT. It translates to CASSLRQGVTDTQYF.

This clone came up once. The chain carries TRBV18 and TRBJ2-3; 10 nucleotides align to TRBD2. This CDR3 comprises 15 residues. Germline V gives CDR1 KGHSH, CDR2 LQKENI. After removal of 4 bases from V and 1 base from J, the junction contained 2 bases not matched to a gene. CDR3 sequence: CASSLGTSGTDTQYF. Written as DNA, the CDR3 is TGTGCCAGCTCACTTGGGACTAGCGGCACAGATACGCAGTATTTT.

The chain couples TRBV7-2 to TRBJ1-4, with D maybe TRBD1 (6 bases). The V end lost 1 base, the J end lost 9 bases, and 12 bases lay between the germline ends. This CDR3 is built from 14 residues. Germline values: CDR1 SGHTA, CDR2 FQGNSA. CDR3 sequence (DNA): TGTGCCAGCAGCTTAGAACAGGGAGTTCAAAAACTGTTTTTT. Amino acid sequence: CASSLEQGVQKLFF.

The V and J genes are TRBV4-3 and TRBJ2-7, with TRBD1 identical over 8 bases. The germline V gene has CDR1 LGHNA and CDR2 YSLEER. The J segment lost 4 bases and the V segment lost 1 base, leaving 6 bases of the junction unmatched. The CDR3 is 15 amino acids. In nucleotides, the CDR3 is TGCGCCAGCAGCCAAGCCCCGGGACAGGCGTACGAGCAGTACTTC. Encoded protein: CASSQAPGQAYEQYF.

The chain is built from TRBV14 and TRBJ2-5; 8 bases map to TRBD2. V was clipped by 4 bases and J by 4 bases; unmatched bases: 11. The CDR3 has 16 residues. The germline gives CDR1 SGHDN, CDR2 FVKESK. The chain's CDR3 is CASSPPLSSGRETQYF. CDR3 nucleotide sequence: TGTGCCAGCAGCCCCCCCCTTTCGAGCGGGAGAGAGACCCAGTACTTC.

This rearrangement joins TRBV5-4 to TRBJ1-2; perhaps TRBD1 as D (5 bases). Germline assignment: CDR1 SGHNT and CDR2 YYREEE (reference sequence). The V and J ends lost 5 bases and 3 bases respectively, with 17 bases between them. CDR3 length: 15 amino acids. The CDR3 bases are TGTGCCAGCAGGCCCGGTGGCGGGGACGACTATGGCTACACCTTC. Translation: CASRPGGGDDYGYTF.

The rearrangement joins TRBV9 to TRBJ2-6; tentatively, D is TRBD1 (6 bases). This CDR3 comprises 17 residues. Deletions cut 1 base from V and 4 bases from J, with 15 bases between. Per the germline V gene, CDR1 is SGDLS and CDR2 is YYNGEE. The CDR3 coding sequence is TGTGCCAGCAGCGTAACAGGGACCCACGGGGGGGCCAACGTCCTGACTTTC. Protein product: CASSVTGTHGGANVLTF.

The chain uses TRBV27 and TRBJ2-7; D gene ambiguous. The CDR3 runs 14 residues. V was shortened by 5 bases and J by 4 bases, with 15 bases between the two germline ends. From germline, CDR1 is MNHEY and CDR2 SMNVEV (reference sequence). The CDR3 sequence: CASSPGSGAYEQYF. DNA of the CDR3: TGTGCCAGCAGTCCCGGGTCCGGAGCGTACGAGCAGTACTTC.

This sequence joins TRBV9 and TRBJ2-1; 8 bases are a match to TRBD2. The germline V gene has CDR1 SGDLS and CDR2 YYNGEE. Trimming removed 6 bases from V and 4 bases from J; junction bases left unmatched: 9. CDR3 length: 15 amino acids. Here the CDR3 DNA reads TGTGCCAGCACAATCGGGGTAGCGGGGTACAATGAGCAGTTCTTC. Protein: CASTIGVAGYNEQFF.

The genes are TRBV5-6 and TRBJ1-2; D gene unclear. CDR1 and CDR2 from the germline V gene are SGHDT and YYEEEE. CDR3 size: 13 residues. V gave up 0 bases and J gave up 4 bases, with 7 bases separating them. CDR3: CASSLERSYGYTF. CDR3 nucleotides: TGTGCCAGCAGCTTGGAGCGGTCCTATGGCTACACCTTC.

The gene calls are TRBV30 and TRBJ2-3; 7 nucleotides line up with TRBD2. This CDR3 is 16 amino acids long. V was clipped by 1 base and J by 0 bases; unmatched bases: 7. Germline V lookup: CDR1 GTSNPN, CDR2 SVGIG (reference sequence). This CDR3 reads CAWSGLGLSSTDTQYF. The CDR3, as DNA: TGTGCCTGGAGTGGCCTGGGACTATCTAGCACAGATACGCAGTATTTT.

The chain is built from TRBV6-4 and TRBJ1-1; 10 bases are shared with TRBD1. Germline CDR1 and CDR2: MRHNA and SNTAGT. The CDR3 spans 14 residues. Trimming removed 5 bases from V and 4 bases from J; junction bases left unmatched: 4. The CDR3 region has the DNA TGTGCCAGCAGTCCGGGACAGGGGATCACTGAAGCTTTCTTT. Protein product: CASSPGQGITEAFF.

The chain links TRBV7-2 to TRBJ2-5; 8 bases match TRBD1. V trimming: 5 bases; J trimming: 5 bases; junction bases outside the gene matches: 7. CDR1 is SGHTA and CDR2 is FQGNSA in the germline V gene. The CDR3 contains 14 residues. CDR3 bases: TGTGCCAGCAGCACCGGACAGGGTTGGGAGACCCAGTACTTC. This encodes CASSTGQGWETQYF.